A selection of T cell receptor beta chains follows, all from one sample in a study of blood T cell repertoires in COVID-19. Clones were read by immunoSEQ multiplex PCR, and TCRdb kept only the in-frame ones, dropping some. The sample yields about 54,000 clones, around nine tenths seen once. Material for sequencing was peripheral blood. Receptors were obtained from a woman aged 40 to 55 with active COVID-19. Both conserved end residues are part of each CDR3. A D gene is named only where the DNA matches it firmly.

cdr3_nt | cdr3_aa | d_call | j_call | v_call
TGTGCCAGCAGCTTAGCGCTACGGGGGGGCCTTAATCTATACAATGAGCAGTTCTTC | CASSLALRGGLNLYNEQFF | TRBD2 | TRBJ2-1 | TRBV7-6
TGTGCCAGCAGTTTGCTTGGCGGGGGGGCCGAGGAGCAGTACTTC | CASSLLGGGAEEQYF | TRBD2 | TRBJ2-7 | TRBV27
TGCGCCAGCCGCGGACAGGCTACTAACTATGGCTACACCTTC | CASRGQATNYGYTF | TRBD1 | TRBJ1-2 | TRBV5-1
TGTGCCAGCTCACCACCGGGCAGTGCCCCAGATACGCAGTATTTT | CASSPPGSAPDTQYF | NA | TRBJ2-3 | TRBV18
TGTGCCAGCAGTCCGGACAGCCGATTCAAAGCTTTCTTT | CASSPDSRFKAFF | NA | TRBJ1-1 | TRBV3-1/TRBV3-2
TGTGCCAGCAGTTATATCCCCGCGGCGGGGGTCCAAGAGACCCAGTACTTC | CASSYIPAAGVQETQYF | TRBD2 | TRBJ2-5 | TRBV6-2/TRBV6-3
TGTGCCAGCAGTGAAGCGCAAGGGACAGATGGCTACACCTTC | CASSEAQGTDGYTF | TRBD1 | TRBJ1-2 | TRBV2
TGTGCCAGCAGCAAAGGACCGGGACTCCATCGACGGGATGAGCAGTTCTTC | CASSKGPGLHRRDEQFF | NA | TRBJ2-1 | TRBV21-1
TGTGCCAGCAGCTTCCCTCTCCCGGGGGACAGGATTGACTATGGCTACACCTTC | CASSFPLPGDRIDYGYTF | TRBD1 | TRBJ1-2 | TRBV5-6
TGTGCCAGCGCGGGACAGGGGGGCGAGCAGTACTTC | CASAGQGGEQYF | TRBD1 | TRBJ2-7 | TRBV6-5
TGTGCCAGCAGCTTTAGTGGCGGCTGGGGCACAGATACGCAGTATTTT | CASSFSGGWGTDTQYF | NA | TRBJ2-3 | TRBV11-1
TGTGCCAGCAGCCCCGGGACTGGTGGGGAGACCCAGTACTTC | CASSPGTGGETQYF | NA | TRBJ2-5 | TRBV7-2
TGTGCCATCAGCCGCGGCGGGGAAGCTTTCTTT | CAISRGGEAFF | NA | TRBJ1-1 | TRBV10-3
TGTGCCAGCAGCCAAAGTTTTGGCGAGACCCAGTACTTC | CASSQSFGETQYF | NA | TRBJ2-5 | TRBV3-1/TRBV3-2
TGTGCCAGCAGCTTAGGGTGGCTAGCGGGATCTGTGCAGTTCTTC | CASSLGWLAGSVQFF | TRBD2 | TRBJ2-1 | TRBV7-2
TGTGCCAGCAGCTTAGAGTTCCCGGGTTCCGCGAATGAAAAACTGTTTTTT | CASSLEFPGSANEKLFF | NA | TRBJ1-4 | TRBV11-3
TGTGCCAGCACCGGGACAGGGGTACATGGCTACACCTTC | CASTGTGVHGYTF | TRBD1 | TRBJ1-2 | TRBV25-1
TGTGCCAGCAGCTTAGCGGGACATACTACCTACGAGCAGTACTTC | CASSLAGHTTYEQYF | NA | TRBJ2-7 | TRBV7-9
TGTGCCAGCAGCTTGGCCCCGAACACTGAAGCTTTCTTT | CASSLAPNTEAFF | NA | TRBJ1-1 | TRBV7-9
TGCGCCAGCGTAGACAGGGGGCCAAAGGATGAGCAGTTCTTC | CASVDRGPKDEQFF | TRBD1 | TRBJ2-1 | TRBV5-1